The 21 T cell receptor beta chains reported below all come from one sample, sequenced in a study of T cell changes during pregnancy in multiple sclerosis (dated by TCRdb to between 2019 and 2020). Receptor amplification or capture employed the immunoSEQ multiplex PCR assay. TCRdb obtained this table from immuneACCESS and retained in-frame rearrangements with V and J assigned. These tables miss some clones; where compared with another copy, unresolved V genes account for less than half of the shortfall, and the remainder is unexplained. The sample table holds around 130,000 clones, of which roughly 96% were seen once. The ten largest clones add up to over 0.35% of the sample. Material: peripheral blood, obtained after pregnancy. These TCRs come from a female donor with multiple sclerosis, enrolled in a pregnancy study.

The V call is TRBV2, the J call TRBJ2-5; 7 nucleotides line up with TRBD1. CDR1 SNHLY and CDR2 FYNNEI come from the germline V gene. The CDR3 consists of 15 residues. The V segment lost 6 bases and the J segment 2 bases; nucleotides outside the gene matches: 9. The chain's CDR3 is CASRIQDRPQETQYF. CDR3 in DNA: TGTGCCAGCAGGATCCAGGACAGGCCTCAAGAGACCCAGTACTTC.

The CDR3 nucleotides are TGTGCCAGCAGTGGCGGCAGCTACTATGGCTACACCTTC. Its protein is CASSGGSYYGYTF. The rearrangement joins TRBV2 to TRBJ1-2; D gene uncertain. The CDR3 is 13 residues long. CDR1 SNHLY and CDR2 FYNNEI come from the germline V gene. Trimming shortened V by 4 bases and J by 3 bases, and 9 bases separated the two germline ends.

The V gene is TRBV5-1, the J gene TRBJ2-5; 11 nucleotides agree with TRBD2. Per germline, CDR1 SGHRS and CDR2 YFSETQ. This CDR3 has 17 residues. V was pared by 4 bases and J by 3 bases, with 11 bases of the junction left unmatched. The CDR3 DNA is TGCGCCAGCAGCCAAGACCCGTTAGCGGGAGGGAAAGAGACCCAGTACTTC. This encodes CASSQDPLAGGKETQYF.

The CDR3 spells CSVGGGTSGRYEQFF. Here the CDR3 DNA reads TGCAGCGTTGGAGGGGGGACTAGCGGGAGATATGAGCAGTTCTTC. This chain uses TRBV29-1 with TRBJ2-1; 14 nucleotides line up with TRBD2. CDR3 length equals 15 residues. CDR1 SQVTM and CDR2 ANQGSEA come from the germline V gene. The V segment lost 4 bases and the J segment 8 bases; nucleotides outside the gene matches: 7.

The rearrangement links TRBV4-2 to TRBJ2-2; 9 nucleotides align to TRBD1. Trimming removed 1 base from V and 5 bases from J; junction bases left unmatched: 5. From germline, CDR1 is LGHNA and CDR2 YNFKEQ. This CDR3 spans 16 amino acids. CDR3 coding DNA: TGTGCCAGCAGCCAAGTCACAGGGGGCTGGACCGGGGAGCTGTTTTTT. Its protein is CASSQVTGGWTGELFF.

The chain carries TRBV7-2 and TRBJ2-3; 9 nucleotides line up with TRBD1. V dropped 2 bases and J dropped 7; count of bases not matched to a gene: 7. Germline assignment: CDR1 SGHTA and CDR2 FQGNSA. This CDR3 is 15 amino acids long. The CDR3 DNA sequence: TGTGCCAGCAGCTTAACCCGGACAGGGGCAAATACGCAGTATTTT. Its protein product is CASSLTRTGANTQYF.

Remarks on this clone: At one end the junction does not follow the germline gene, possibly because of a read error. The J gene is TRBJ2-5, the V gene TRBV2; TRBD2 matches 10 bases. The germline gives CDR1 SNHLY, CDR2 FYNNEI. The CDR3 covers 11 residues. The CDR3 sequence is CGSGRKETQYF. CDR3 bases: TGCGGTAGCGGGAGGAAAGAGACCCAGTACTTC.

The chain carries TRBV5-4 and TRBJ2-1; 12 bases are a match to TRBD2. CDR1 and CDR2 from the germline V gene are SGHNT and YYREEE (reference sequence). The CDR3 runs to 16 residues. With V trimmed by 3 bases and J by 5 bases, 6 bases remained unmatched. In DNA, the CDR3 is TGTGCCAGCAGCTCAAGACTAGCGGGAGACAACAATGAGCAGTTCTTC. It translates to CASSSRLAGDNNEQFF.

The chain recombines TRBV9 with TRBJ2-7; 11 nucleotides agree with TRBD2. Germline V gene data show CDR1 as SGDLS and CDR2 as YYNGEE. The CDR3 spans 15 residues. V lost 3 bases to trimming and J lost 3 bases; unmatched junction nucleotides: 5. CDR3 residues: CASSEASGRLYEQYF. The DNA for the CDR3 is TGTGCCAGCAGCGAAGCTAGCGGGAGGCTCTACGAGCAGTACTTC.

This clone was seen a single time. The CDR3 DNA is TGTGCCAGCAGTTTTGAAGCGGACCCCACAGATACGCAGTATTTT. Its translation is CASSFEADPTDTQYF. J is TRBJ2-3 and V is TRBV28; a weak D match, TRBD2 (5 bases). The length of the CDR3 is 15 residues. Between the trimmed V and J ends, which lost 3 bases and 2 bases, there was a span of 12 bases. Germline V gene sequence: CDR1 MDHEN, CDR2 SYDVKM.

This rearrangement joins TRBV28 to TRBJ2-3, with 9 positions matching TRBD2. In germline, CDR1 is MDHEN, CDR2 SYDVKM. The CDR3 has 15 residues. V shed 5 bases and J 2 bases; nucleotides not matched to a gene: 5. The CDR3 coding sequence is TGTGCCAGCAGTCTTAGCGGGAGCAACACAGATACGCAGTATTTT. Translation: CASSLSGSNTDTQYF.

V usage is TRBV28 and J usage is TRBJ2-7, with 8 bases aligning to TRBD2. The ends lost 3 bases at V and 0 bases at J; junction bases unmatched: 4. Germline loops: CDR1 MDHEN, CDR2 SYDVKM. The CDR3 has 15 residues. The chain's CDR3 is CASSFSGSFSYEQYF. In DNA form, the CDR3 reads TGTGCCAGCAGTTTCAGCGGGAGTTTCTCCTACGAGCAGTACTTC.

The chain recombines TRBV30 with TRBJ2-6; D may be TRBD1 (8 bases). The CDR3 consists of 18 residues. V lost 0 bases and J lost 0, with 15 bases in between. Germline assignment: CDR1 GTSNPN and CDR2 SVGIG (reference sequence). CDR3 residues: CAWSVQGGLGSGANVLTF. CDR3 DNA sequence: TGTGCCTGGAGTGTACAGGGGGGGTTAGGCTCTGGGGCCAACGTCCTGACTTTC.

V gene TRBV7-2 combines with J gene TRBJ2-1; D may be TRBD1 (6 bases). The CDR3 is made up of 15 amino acids. The germline V and J ends were trimmed by 1 base and 5 bases, with 12 bases remaining between them. Germline V CDR1 and CDR2: SGHTA, FQGNSA. CDR3 in amino acids: CASSLVVDRNNEQFF. The DNA for the CDR3 is TGTGCCAGCAGCTTAGTAGTAGACAGGAACAATGAGCAGTTCTTC.

In its sample, this clone was seen a few times. The rearrangement uses TRBV11-3 and TRBJ2-3; 7 bases are a match to TRBD2. J gave up 6 bases and V 4 bases, and 7 bases lay outside the gene matches. This CDR3 has 14 residues. Germline V gene data show CDR1 as SGHNT and CDR2 as YENEEA. Written as DNA, the CDR3 is TGTGCCAGCAGCTCACGTAGGGAGGGGGATACGCAGTATTTT. It translates to CASSSRREGDTQYF.

The V call is TRBV15, the J call TRBJ2-5; TRBD1 matches at 9 bases. This CDR3 is 18 amino acids long. Germline V gene sequence: CDR1 LNHNV, CDR2 YYDKDF (reference sequence). Trimming removed 3 bases from V and 2 bases from J; junction bases left unmatched: 13. The CDR3 sequence is CATSRGMTGGALQETQYF. The CDR3 DNA is TGTGCCACCAGCAGGGGGATGACAGGGGGGGCCTTACAAGAGACCCAGTACTTC.

This rearrangement joins TRBV28 to TRBJ2-7; 12 nucleotides agree with TRBD1. The CDR3 length is 16 residues. From germline, CDR1 is MDHEN and CDR2 SYDVKM. Germline trimming cut 6 bases from V and 5 bases from J; bases unmatched to any gene: 11. The DNA of the CDR3 is TGTGCCAGCAGGACTGCCGGGACAGGGGGCAGGAACGAGCAGTACTTC. Encoded protein: CASRTAGTGGRNEQYF. Based on the CDR3 plus reference TRBV28 and TRBJ2-7, the full variable domain is DVKVTQSSRYLVKRTGEKVFLECVQDMDHENMFWYRQDPGLGLRLIYFSYDVKMKEKGDIPEGYSVSREKKERFSLILESASTNQTSMYLCASRTAGTGGRNEQYFGPGTRLTVT.

This rearrangement joins TRBV28 to TRBJ1-5; TRBD1 matches 7 bases. CDR1 and CDR2 (germline): MDHEN, SYDVKM. J lost 5 bases, V lost 2 bases, and 9 bases had no gene match. The CDR3 runs 16 residues. Here the CDR3 reads CASSLTRGLGDQPQHF. The CDR3 coding sequence is TGTGCCAGCAGTTTAACAAGGGGGCTCGGGGATCAGCCCCAGCATTTT.

V and J are TRBV7-9 and TRBJ2-1; D possibly corresponds to TRBD1 (5 bases). CDR1 is SEHNR and CDR2 is FQNEAQ in the germline V gene (reference sequence). The V gene lost 5 bases and the J gene lost 3 bases, with 26 bases spanning the gap. There are 19 residues in the CDR3. The CDR3 loop is CASSLPAKGHPTDYNEQFF. The CDR3 region has the DNA TGTGCCAGCAGCCTACCAGCAAAAGGACACCCAACGGACTACAATGAGCAGTTCTTC.

The chain combines TRBV15 with TRBJ2-7, with 14 bases fitting TRBD2. The V gene's germline CDR1 is LNHNV and CDR2 YYDKDF (reference sequence). V trimming: 3 bases; J trimming: 4 bases; junction bases outside the gene matches: 5. This CDR3 region has 16 residues. CDR3 DNA: TGTGCCACCAGCAGGGGGACTAGCGGGAGCGTATACGAGCAGTACTTC. Translation gives CATSRGTSGSVYEQYF.

V gene TRBV29-1 combines with J gene TRBJ2-2; 14 nucleotides align to TRBD2. V shed 6 bases and J 3 bases; nucleotides not matched to a gene: 6. The germline gives CDR1 SQVTM, CDR2 ANQGSEA. This CDR3 has 16 amino acids. CDR3: CSVMGLAGVYTGELFF. In DNA, the CDR3 is TGCAGCGTCATGGGACTAGCGGGGGTTTACACCGGGGAGCTGTTTTTT.